This T cell receptor beta chain originates from a study of identifying expanded T cells in peripheral blood. CDR3 length: 18 residues. In germline, CDR1 is LNHDA, CDR2 SQIVND (reference sequence). Trimming cost V 7 bases and J 0 bases, with 22 bases left between them. Points on this clone: Its cognate antigen is unknown.

Study findings and constraints: Roughly two-week clone count variance significantly increased as total template count grew.

TCRdb keeps only in-frame clones here, not all; method: immunoSEQ multiplex PCR. The table lists tens of thousands of clones, approximately 85% of them singletons. The sequenced sample was blood. The chain employs TRBV19 and TRBJ1-3; D gene ambiguous. The sequence was collected from a person aged 18 to 70 in good health. CDR3 in amino acids: CASIPPRRTDLSGNTIYF. Here the CDR3 DNA reads TGTGCCAGTATCCCACCACGTCGGACGGATCTCTCTGGAAACACCATATATTTT.